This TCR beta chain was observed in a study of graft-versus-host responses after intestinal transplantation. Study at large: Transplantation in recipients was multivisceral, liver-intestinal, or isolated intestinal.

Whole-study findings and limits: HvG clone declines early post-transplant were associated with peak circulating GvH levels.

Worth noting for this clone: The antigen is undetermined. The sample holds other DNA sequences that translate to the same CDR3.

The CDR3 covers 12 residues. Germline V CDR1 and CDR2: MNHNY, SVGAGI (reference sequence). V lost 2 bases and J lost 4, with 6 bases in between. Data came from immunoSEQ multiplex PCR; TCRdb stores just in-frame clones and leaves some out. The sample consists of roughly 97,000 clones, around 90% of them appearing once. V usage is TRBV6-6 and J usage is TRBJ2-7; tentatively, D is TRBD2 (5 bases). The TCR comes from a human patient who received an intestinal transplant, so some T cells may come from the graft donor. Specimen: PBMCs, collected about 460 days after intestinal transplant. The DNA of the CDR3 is TGTGCCAGCAGTTACACGGGGTACGAGCAGTACTTC. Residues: CASSYTGYEQYF.